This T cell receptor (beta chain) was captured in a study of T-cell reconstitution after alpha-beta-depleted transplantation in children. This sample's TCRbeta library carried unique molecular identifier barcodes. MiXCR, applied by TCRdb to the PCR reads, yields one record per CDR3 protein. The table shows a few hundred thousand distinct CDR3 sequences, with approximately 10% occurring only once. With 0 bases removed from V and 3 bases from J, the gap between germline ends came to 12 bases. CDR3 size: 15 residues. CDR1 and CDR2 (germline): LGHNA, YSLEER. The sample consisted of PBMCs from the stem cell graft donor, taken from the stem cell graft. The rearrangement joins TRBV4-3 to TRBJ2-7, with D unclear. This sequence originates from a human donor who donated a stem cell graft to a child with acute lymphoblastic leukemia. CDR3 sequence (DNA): TGCGCCAGCAGCCAAGATTTGGACGGATTCTACGAGCAGTACTTC. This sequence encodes CASSQDLDGFYEQYF.